These 32 T cell receptor beta chains were sequenced from one sample in a study of blood T cells in healthy people across ages. A second PCR, run for roughly 7 to 11 cycles, used a sample-barcoded 5' primer plus a J-beta primer mix. MiXCR was run by TCRdb on the 5' RACE reads, yielding one entry per CDR3 protein. Among fewer than 900,000 distinct CDR3 sequences listed, about 52% were seen once. Specimen: blood. The receptors shown here come from an older woman in good health.

The V gene is TRBV30, the J gene TRBJ2-6; no definite D call. Trimming pared 3 bases from V and 0 bases from J, leaving 6 bases between. Germline V lookup: CDR1 GTSNPN, CDR2 SVGIG (reference sequence). The CDR3 totals 14 residues. The CDR3 is CAWSKFSGANVLTF. The CDR3 DNA reads as TGTGCCTGGAGCAAGTTCTCTGGGGCCAACGTCCTGACTTTC.

The chain has TRBV11-2 and TRBJ2-5; 10 bases map to TRBD2. Germline V CDR1 and CDR2: SGHAT, FQNNGV. The CDR3 covers 15 residues. Trimming at V came to 3 bases and at J to 5 bases, leaving 6 bases not matched to a gene. The CDR3 is CASSLASGSRETQYF. The CDR3 bases are TGTGCCAGCAGCTTGGCTAGCGGGAGTAGGGAGACCCAGTACTTC.

As regards this clonotype: Sequence at one end of the junction differs from germline and may be a read error. The CDR3 region is CVSSLGESVYNEQFF. DNA of the CDR3: TGTGTCAGCAGTTTAGGGGAGTCGGTTTACAATGAGCAGTTCTTC. The chain joins TRBV27 to TRBJ2-1, with D perhaps given as TRBD1 or TRBD2 (5 bases each). The CDR3 runs 15 residues. Germline loops: CDR1 MNHEY, CDR2 SMNVEV (reference sequence).

The chain has TRBV7-2 and TRBJ1-2; D not resolved. CDR3 size: 13 residues. Trimming shortened V by 6 bases and J by 3 bases, and 11 bases separated the two germline ends. From germline, CDR1 is SGHTA and CDR2 FQGNSA. The CDR3 reads CASSSSAYYGYTF. As DNA, the CDR3 is TGTGCCAGCAGTTCATCAGCGTACTATGGCTACACCTTC.

V usage is TRBV7-9 and J usage is TRBJ2-3, with 7 nucleotides matching TRBD2. CDR3 length equals 13 residues. V lost 6 bases, J lost 7 bases, and 7 bases stayed unmatched. CDR1 and CDR2 (germline): SEHNR, FQNEAQ (reference sequence). In DNA form, the CDR3 reads TGTGCCAGCAGATGGGTCGGGGGGAATACGCAGTATTTT. It codes for CASRWVGGNTQYF.

This clonotype was recorded a few times. The chain has TRBV24-1 and TRBJ2-3; no definite D call. Trimming took off 2 bases at V and 2 bases at J, with 10 bases between the two ends. The CDR3 spans 15 residues. Germline V CDR1 and CDR2: KGHDR, SFDVKD. CDR3 sequence (DNA): TGTGCCACCAGTGATTCGGGCAGCTTCACAGATACGCAGTATTTT. This codes for CATSDSGSFTDTQYF.

This clonotype was seen only a few times. This rearrangement joins TRBV10-3 to TRBJ1-6, with TRBD1 as a possible D gene (5 bases). The V end was cut by 10 bases, the J end by 5 bases, with 15 bases between. This CDR3 has 14 amino acids. CDR1 is ENHRY, CDR2 SYGVKD, per germline. The chain's CDR3 is CATAPGTDNSPLHF. In nucleotides, the CDR3 is TGTGCCACCGCCCCGGGGACGGATAATTCACCCCTCCACTTT.

Only a few counts were recorded for this clonotype. The chain carries TRBV20-1 and TRBJ2-7; D call uncertain. Trimming took off 6 bases at V and 2 bases at J, with 14 bases between the two ends. The CDR3 contains 13 residues. Germline V gives CDR1 DFQATT, CDR2 SNEGSKA (reference sequence). CDR3 in DNA: TGCAGTGCCCCTTCTGGCTACGCCTACGAGCAGTACTTC. Its protein is CSAPSGYAYEQYF.

The chain couples TRBV11-2 to TRBJ2-7; possible D gene TRBD1, 6 bases. This CDR3 has 15 amino acids. V was cut by 2 bases and J by 2 bases, with 13 bases left in between. Germline CDR1 and CDR2: SGHAT and FQNNGV. CDR3: CASSLLTGSPYEQYF. The CDR3, as DNA: TGTGCCAGCAGCTTACTCACAGGGAGCCCCTACGAGCAGTACTTC.

This clonotype was observed a few times. The chain joins TRBV4-3 to TRBJ2-3, with D possibly matching TRBD2 (5 bases). V gave up 0 bases and J gave up 5 bases, with 12 bases separating them. The CDR3 totals 15 residues. CDR1 is LGHNA and CDR2 is YSLEER in the germline V gene. The CDR3 here is CASSQDALAGDTQYF. DNA for the CDR3: TGCGCCAGCAGCCAAGATGCCCTAGCTGGAGATACGCAGTATTTT.

This clonotype was counted a few times. CDR3 nucleotides: TGCGCCAGCAGCTTGGAGGGCAGGTGGGAAAGCGAGCAGTACTTC. This translates into CASSLEGRWESEQYF. V gene TRBV5-1 combines with J gene TRBJ2-5; D call uncertain. The DNA end is more similar to TRBJ2-7, so the J call may be wrong. CDR3 size: 15 residues. The germline V gene has CDR1 SGHRS and CDR2 YFSETQ.

The rearrangement uses TRBV4-3 and TRBJ1-2, with D possibly matching TRBD1 (6 bases). CDR3 size: 13 residues. The germline gives CDR1 LGHNA, CDR2 YSLEER. Trimming cost V 5 bases and J 1 base, with 8 bases left between them. The CDR3 DNA follows: TGCGCCAGCAGCTGGACAGATAACTATGGCTACACCTTC. It codes for CASSWTDNYGYTF.

The chain links TRBV12-3 or TRBV12-4 to TRBJ2-1; a weak D match, TRBD2 (5 bases). The CDR3 extends over 16 amino acids. The V end lost 2 bases, the J end lost 6 bases, and 17 bases lay between the germline ends. The CDR3: CASSLRPWEFGNEQFF. CDR3 coding DNA: TGTGCCAGCAGTTTACGTCCGTGGGAGTTCGGCAATGAGCAGTTCTTC.

Note on this clonotype: This may arise from a read error, as a much more abundant clone is one base away. The rearrangement links TRBV12-3 or TRBV12-4 to TRBJ1-2; D gene unclear. V shed 5 bases and J shed 5 bases, with 12 bases lying between them. This CDR3 is 13 amino acids long. This CDR3 is CASSVQVSYGYTF. CDR3 sequence (DNA): TGTGCCAGCAGTGTGCAGGTCTCGTATGGCTACACCTTC.

This clonotype came up a few times. V gene TRBV7-9 combines with J gene TRBJ2-4, with 12 bases identical to TRBD1. The end of the DNA fits TRBJ2-7 better, so the J call may be wrong. Germline CDR1 is SEHNR and CDR2 is FQNEAQ (reference sequence). The CDR3 covers 16 residues. CDR3 in amino acids: CASSFIPGQGADEQYF. The CDR3 DNA reads TGTGCCAGCAGCTTTATACCGGGACAGGGGGCCGACGAGCAGTACTTC.

This rearrangement joins TRBV7-2 to TRBJ2-5, with a possible D match to TRBD2 (5 bases). CDR3 length: 14 residues. Germline CDR1 SGHTA, CDR2 FQGNSA. V was clipped by 2 bases and J by 5 bases, with 12 bases between them. The CDR3 nucleotides read TGTGCCAGCAGCTTAAGAGGGAGCGCGGAGACCCAGTACTTC. It specifies CASSLRGSAETQYF.

The genes are TRBV7-2 and TRBJ2-4; D remains ambiguous. The V end lost 1 base, the J end lost 9 bases, and 7 bases lay between the germline ends. Germline V gene lookup returns CDR1 SGHTA and CDR2 FQGNSA. CDR3 length: 12 residues. CDR3 residues: CASSLGYGIQYF. The CDR3 coding sequence is TGTGCCAGCAGCTTAGGTTACGGCATTCAGTACTTC.

This clonotype showed up just a few times. The rearrangement links TRBV6-2 or TRBV6-3 to TRBJ2-6; D is uncertain. CDR1 and CDR2 from the germline V gene are MNHEY and SVGEGT. CDR3 length: 15 residues. Trimming took off 0 bases at V and 4 bases at J, with 7 bases between the two ends. CDR3 loop: CASSYSGYGANVLTF. The CDR3 DNA reads TGTGCCAGCAGTTACTCGGGGTACGGGGCCAACGTCCTGACTTTC.

The J gene is TRBJ1-4, the V gene TRBV7-6; D might be TRBD1 (6 bases). V lost 3 bases and J 7 bases, leaving 12 bases between the germline ends. Germline assignment: CDR1 SGHVS and CDR2 FNYEAQ. The CDR3 covers 14 residues. The CDR3, as DNA: TGTGCCAGCAGCTTTGGGGGGGCTGGTGAAAAACTGTTTTTT. Its translation: CASSFGGAGEKLFF.

This clonotype was detected only a few times. V usage is TRBV7-2 and J usage is TRBJ1-2; D call uncertain. The CDR3 is 14 residues long. Germline V CDR1 and CDR2: SGHTA, FQGNSA. Trimming shortened V by 1 base and J by 1 base, and 7 bases separated the two germline ends. The CDR3 here is CASSLEGFNYGYTF. The CDR3 DNA is TGTGCCAGCAGCTTAGAGGGATTTAACTATGGCTACACCTTC.

CDR3 in amino acids: CASSSRQATNTGELFF. For the CDR3, the DNA is TGCGCCAGCAGCTCGAGACAGGCAACGAACACCGGGGAGCTGTTTTTT. The V and J genes are TRBV5-1 and TRBJ2-2; D possibly corresponds to TRBD1 (6 bases). V was trimmed by 3 bases and J by 0 bases, leaving 12 bases between them. The germline V gene has CDR1 SGHRS and CDR2 YFSETQ. This CDR3 is built from 16 residues.

This clonotype was seen just once. This chain links TRBV30 with TRBJ2-4; D possibly corresponds to TRBD1 (6 bases). The germline gives CDR1 GTSNPN, CDR2 SVGIG (reference sequence). V was clipped by 5 bases and J by 1 base, with 9 bases between them. The CDR3 covers 13 residues. Here the CDR3 reads CAWEGDAKNIQYF. Written as DNA, the CDR3 is TGTGCCTGGGAGGGGGACGCCAAAAACATTCAGTACTTC.

The J gene is TRBJ2-5, the V gene TRBV10-3; TRBD1 is a possible D gene (6 bases). TRBJ2-7 matches the DNA end more closely, so the J call is doubtful. The CDR3 contains 14 residues. Germline V gene sequence: CDR1 ENHRY, CDR2 SYGVKD. DNA of the CDR3: TGTGCCATCAGTGGTAAGGGGGTTGGCGCCGAGCAGTACTTC. Its protein is CAISGKGVGAEQYF.

This clonotype has just a few counts. The rearrangement links TRBV6-1 to TRBJ1-2, with unresolved D. This CDR3 has 12 amino acids. Germline assignment: CDR1 MNHNS and CDR2 SASEGT. V was clipped by 0 bases and J by 4 bases, with 3 bases between them. DNA for the CDR3: TGTGCCAGCAGTGAAGCCAGCTATGGCTACACCTTC. Translation: CASSEASYGYTF.

This chain connects TRBV20-1 to TRBJ1-1, with 12 bases aligning to TRBD1. From germline, CDR1 is DFQATT and CDR2 SNEGSKA (reference sequence). V shed 4 bases, J shed 5 bases, and the junction held 8 bases outside the gene matches. The CDR3 totals 15 residues. CDR3 sequence reads: CSATGTGGFGTEAFF. In DNA, the CDR3 is TGCAGTGCTACCGGGACAGGGGGCTTTGGTACTGAAGCTTTCTTT.

This sequence joins TRBV2 and TRBJ1-6; D is unclear. Trimming shortened V by 2 bases and J by 0 bases, and 5 bases separated the two germline ends. Germline CDR1 reads SNHLY; CDR2 reads FYNNEI. CDR3 length: 15 residues. The CDR3: CASSEPGSYNSPLHF. Written as DNA, the CDR3 is TGTGCCAGCAGTGAACCGGGCTCCTATAATTCACCCCTCCACTTT.

This clonotype was observed a handful of times. This chain links TRBV20-1 with TRBJ2-1; 9 bases fit TRBD2. The CDR3 runs 19 residues. The germline gives CDR1 DFQATT, CDR2 SNEGSKA (reference sequence). Trimming took 1 base from V and 0 from J; bases not matched to a gene: 13. In DNA, the CDR3 is TGCAGTGCTAGAGTACGACTAGCGGACCCCGGGGGCTCCTACAATGAGCAGTTCTTC. It is translated as CSARVRLADPGGSYNEQFF.

The chain has TRBV7-9 and TRBJ2-6; TRBD1 might be the D (6 bases). Germline-derived CDR1 and CDR2 are SEHNR and FQNEAQ (reference sequence). This CDR3 comprises 16 residues. V was cut by 5 bases and J by 4 bases, with 15 bases left in between. The CDR3 is CASSPAGTSGANVLTF. The CDR3 DNA reads as TGTGCCAGCAGCCCCGCCGGGACATCCGGGGCCAACGTCCTGACTTTC.

This chain links TRBV5-6 with TRBJ2-5; the match to TRBD2 covers 8 bases. Germline values: CDR1 SGHDT, CDR2 YYEEEE. The CDR3 length is 17 residues. The V gene end was trimmed by 0 bases and the J gene end by 2 bases; junction bases not matched to a gene: 9. CDR3 loop: CASSLGLVAGRQETQYF. The CDR3 DNA sequence: TGTGCCAGCAGCTTGGGGTTGGTAGCGGGACGTCAAGAGACCCAGTACTTC.

Only one count was recorded for this clonotype. V gene TRBV6-2 or TRBV6-3 combines with J gene TRBJ2-7; no firm D call. Germline lookup yields CDR1 MNHEY and CDR2 SVGEGT. Trimming cost V 4 bases and J 2 bases, with 9 bases left between them. This CDR3 has 13 amino acids. The CDR3 DNA reads as TGTGCCAGCAGTTGGCGACGGACCTACGAGCAGTACTTC. Translation gives CASSWRRTYEQYF.

This clonotype showed up many times. The chain employs TRBV20-1 and TRBJ2-7; possibly TRBD1 or TRBD2 for D (5 bases each). Germline CDR1 reads DFQATT; CDR2 reads SNEGSKA (reference sequence). V was pared by 6 bases and J by 1 base, with 7 bases between. This CDR3 has 11 amino acids. In DNA, the CDR3 is TGCAGTGCCGGGGCTTCCTACGAGCAGTACTTC. It translates to CSAGASYEQYF.

The J gene is TRBJ2-1, the V gene TRBV24-1, with D unresolved. The V gene's germline CDR1 is KGHDR and CDR2 SFDVKD. Between the trimmed V and J ends, which lost 4 bases and 3 bases, there was a span of 9 bases. There are 14 residues in the CDR3. This chain's CDR3 is CATSEGQNYNEQFF. DNA of the CDR3: TGTGCCACCAGTGAAGGCCAGAACTACAATGAGCAGTTCTTC.